This T cell receptor (beta chain) was retrieved from a study of T-cell reconstitution after alpha-beta-depleted transplantation in children. Deletions cut 7 bases from V and 4 bases from J, with 16 bases between. This CDR3 is 14 amino acids long. The TCRbeta library was prepared with unique molecular identifiers. TCRdb reprocessed the PCR reads with MiXCR, giving one entry per CDR3 protein. The profile shows hundreds of thousands of distinct CDR3 sequences, approximately 8.9% of them singletons. Study-level results: In patients about two months after transplant, alpha-beta T cells reportedly arose from several hundred expanded graft clones. Surviving recipient T cells and thymic progenitors accounted for the high day-60 TCRbeta diversity observed in some patients.

There are many counts of this clonotype. What it binds is unknown. The chain carries TRBV12-3 or TRBV12-4 and TRBJ1-1, with a weak D call TRBD1 (5 bases). The receptor's source is a male patient between 10 and 17 years old who had a stem cell transplant for acute lymphoblastic leukemia, so the T cells may come from the graft donor. This specimen consisted of PBMCs, mostly from graft donor cells, obtained 180 days after TCRalphabeta/CD19-depleted stem cell transplant. The CDR3 nucleotides are TGTGCCAGCACCCCGGCAGGGATCGGCACTGAAGCTTTCTTT. Translated: CASTPAGIGTEAFF.